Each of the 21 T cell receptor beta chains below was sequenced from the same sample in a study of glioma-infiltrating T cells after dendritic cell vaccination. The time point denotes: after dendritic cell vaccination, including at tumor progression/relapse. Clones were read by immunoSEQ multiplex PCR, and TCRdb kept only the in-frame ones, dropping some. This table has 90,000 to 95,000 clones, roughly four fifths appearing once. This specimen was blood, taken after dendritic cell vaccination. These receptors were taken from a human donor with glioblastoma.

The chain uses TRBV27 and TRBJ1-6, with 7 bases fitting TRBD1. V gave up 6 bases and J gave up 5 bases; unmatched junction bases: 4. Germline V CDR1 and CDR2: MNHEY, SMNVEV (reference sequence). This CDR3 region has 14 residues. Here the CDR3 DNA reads TGTGCCAGCAGCCCAGGGACAGATAATTCACCCCTCCACTTT. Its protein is CASSPGTDNSPLHF.

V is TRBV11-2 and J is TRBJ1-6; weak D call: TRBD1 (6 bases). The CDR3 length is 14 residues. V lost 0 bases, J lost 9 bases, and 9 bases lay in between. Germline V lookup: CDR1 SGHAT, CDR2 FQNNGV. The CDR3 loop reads CASSLEGASSPLHF. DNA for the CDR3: TGTGCCAGCAGCTTAGAGGGGGCGAGTTCACCCCTCCACTTT.

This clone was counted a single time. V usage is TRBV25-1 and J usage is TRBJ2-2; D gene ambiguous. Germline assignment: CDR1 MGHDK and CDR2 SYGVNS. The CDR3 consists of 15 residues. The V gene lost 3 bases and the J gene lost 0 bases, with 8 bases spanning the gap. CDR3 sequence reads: CASSDSPANTGELFF. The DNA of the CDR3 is TGTGCCAGCAGTGACTCTCCGGCGAACACCGGGGAGCTGTTTTTT.

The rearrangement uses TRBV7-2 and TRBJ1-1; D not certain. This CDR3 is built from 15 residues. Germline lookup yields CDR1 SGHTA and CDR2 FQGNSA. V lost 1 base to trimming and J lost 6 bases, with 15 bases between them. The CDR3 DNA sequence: TGTGCCAGCAGCTTAGATCCCCTGGGGAGCCCTGAAGCTTTCTTT. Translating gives CASSLDPLGSPEAFF.

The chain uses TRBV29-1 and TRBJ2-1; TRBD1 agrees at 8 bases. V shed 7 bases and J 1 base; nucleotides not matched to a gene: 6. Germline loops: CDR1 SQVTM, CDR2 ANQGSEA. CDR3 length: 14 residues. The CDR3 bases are TGCAGCGCTGGGAGACAGGGGTCCTACAATGAGCAGTTCTTC. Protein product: CSAGRQGSYNEQFF.

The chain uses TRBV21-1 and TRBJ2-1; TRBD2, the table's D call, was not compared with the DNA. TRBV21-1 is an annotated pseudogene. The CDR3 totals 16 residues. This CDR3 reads CASSKKGGRWFNEQFF. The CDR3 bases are TGTGCCAGCAGCAAAAAGGGGGGGAGGTGGTTCAATGAGCAGTTCTTC.

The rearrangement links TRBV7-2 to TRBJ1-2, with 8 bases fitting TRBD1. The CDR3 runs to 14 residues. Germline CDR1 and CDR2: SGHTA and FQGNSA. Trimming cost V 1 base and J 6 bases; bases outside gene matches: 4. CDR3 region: CASSLGRQGNGYTF. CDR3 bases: TGTGCCAGCAGCTTAGGGCGACAGGGGAATGGCTACACCTTC.

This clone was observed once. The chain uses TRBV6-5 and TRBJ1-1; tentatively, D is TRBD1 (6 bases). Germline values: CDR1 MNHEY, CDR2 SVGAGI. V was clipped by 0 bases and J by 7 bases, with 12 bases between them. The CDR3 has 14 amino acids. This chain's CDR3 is CASSYSDGGREAFF. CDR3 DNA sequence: TGTGCCAGCAGTTACTCCGATGGGGGCCGTGAAGCTTTCTTT.

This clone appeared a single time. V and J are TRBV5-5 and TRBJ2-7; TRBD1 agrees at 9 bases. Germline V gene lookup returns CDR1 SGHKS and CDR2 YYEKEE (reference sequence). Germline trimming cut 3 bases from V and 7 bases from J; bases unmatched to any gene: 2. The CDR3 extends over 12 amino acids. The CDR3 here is CASSWTGEEQYF. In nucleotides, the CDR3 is TGTGCCAGCAGCTGGACAGGGGAGGAGCAGTACTTC.

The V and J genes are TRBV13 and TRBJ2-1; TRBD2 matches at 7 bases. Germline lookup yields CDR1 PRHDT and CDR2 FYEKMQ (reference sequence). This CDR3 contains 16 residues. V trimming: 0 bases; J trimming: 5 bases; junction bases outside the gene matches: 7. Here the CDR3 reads CASSLGSSGSHNEQFF. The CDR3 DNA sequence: TGTGCCAGCAGCTTAGGGTCTAGCGGAAGCCACAATGAGCAGTTCTTC.

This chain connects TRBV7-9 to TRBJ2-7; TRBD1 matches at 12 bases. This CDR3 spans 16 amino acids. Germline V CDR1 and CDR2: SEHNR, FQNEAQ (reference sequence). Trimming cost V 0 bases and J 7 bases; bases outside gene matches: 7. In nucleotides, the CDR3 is TGTGCCAGCAGCTTAGCCCCCGGGACAGGGGGCAAGGAGCAGTACTTC. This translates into CASSLAPGTGGKEQYF.

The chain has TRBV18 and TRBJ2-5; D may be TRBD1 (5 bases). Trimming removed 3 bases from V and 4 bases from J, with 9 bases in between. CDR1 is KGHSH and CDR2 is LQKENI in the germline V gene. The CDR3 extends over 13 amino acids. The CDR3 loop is CASSPRQGETQYF. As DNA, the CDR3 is TGTGCCAGCTCACCCCGCCAGGGAGAGACCCAGTACTTC. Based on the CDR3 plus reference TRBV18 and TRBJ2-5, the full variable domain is NAGVMQNPRHLVRRRGQEARLRCSPMKGHSHVYWYRQLPEEGLKFMVYLQKENIIDESGMPKERFSAEFPKEGPSILRIQQVVRGDSAAYFCASSPRQGETQYFGPGTRLLVL.

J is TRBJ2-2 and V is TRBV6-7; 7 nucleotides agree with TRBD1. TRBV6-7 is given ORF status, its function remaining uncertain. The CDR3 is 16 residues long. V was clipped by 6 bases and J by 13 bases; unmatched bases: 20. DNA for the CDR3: TGTGCCAGCAGACCTCACTCGACAGGGTTAAGGGGAGTGCTGTTTTTT. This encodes CASRPHSTGLRGVLFF.

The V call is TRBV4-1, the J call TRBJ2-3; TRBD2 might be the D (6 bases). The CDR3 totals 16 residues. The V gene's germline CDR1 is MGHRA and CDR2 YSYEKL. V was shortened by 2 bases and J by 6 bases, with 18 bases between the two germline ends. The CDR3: CASSQIGLAVRDTQYF. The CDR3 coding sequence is TGCGCCAGCAGCCAAATCGGCTTAGCGGTGAGGGATACGCAGTATTTT.

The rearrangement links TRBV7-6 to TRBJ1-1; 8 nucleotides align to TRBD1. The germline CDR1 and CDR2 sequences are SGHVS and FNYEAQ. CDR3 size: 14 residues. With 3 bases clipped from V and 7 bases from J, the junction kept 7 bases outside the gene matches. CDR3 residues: CASSLSGGGGEAFF. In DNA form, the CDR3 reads TGTGCCAGCAGCTTGTCAGGGGGCGGGGGTGAAGCTTTCTTT.

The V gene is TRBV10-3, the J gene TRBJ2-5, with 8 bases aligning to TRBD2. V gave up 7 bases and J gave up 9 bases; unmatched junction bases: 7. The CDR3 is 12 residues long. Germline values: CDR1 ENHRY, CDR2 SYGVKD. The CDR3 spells CAIKREGHPQYF. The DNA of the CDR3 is TGTGCCATCAAACGGGAGGGACATCCCCAGTACTTC.

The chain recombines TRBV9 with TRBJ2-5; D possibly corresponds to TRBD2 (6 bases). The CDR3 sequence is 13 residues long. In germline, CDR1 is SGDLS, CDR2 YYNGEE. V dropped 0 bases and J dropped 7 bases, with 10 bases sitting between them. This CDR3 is CASSVDLGGTQYF. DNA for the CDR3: TGTGCCAGCAGCGTAGACCTGGGAGGGACCCAGTACTTC.

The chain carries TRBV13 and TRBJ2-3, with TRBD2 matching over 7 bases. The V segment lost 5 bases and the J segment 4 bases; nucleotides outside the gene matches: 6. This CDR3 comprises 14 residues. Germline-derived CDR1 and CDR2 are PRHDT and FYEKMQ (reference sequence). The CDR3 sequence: CASSPRLAPDTQYF. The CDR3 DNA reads TGTGCCAGCAGCCCCCGACTAGCCCCAGATACGCAGTATTTT.

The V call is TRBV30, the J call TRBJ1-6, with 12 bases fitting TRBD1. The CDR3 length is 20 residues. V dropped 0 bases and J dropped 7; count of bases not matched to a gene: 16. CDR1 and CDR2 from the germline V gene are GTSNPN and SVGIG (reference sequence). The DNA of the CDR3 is TGTGCCTGGAGTGTACGATTTGGGACAGGGGGCCCTAAGAGAAATTCACCCCTCCACTTT. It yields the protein CAWSVRFGTGGPKRNSPLHF.

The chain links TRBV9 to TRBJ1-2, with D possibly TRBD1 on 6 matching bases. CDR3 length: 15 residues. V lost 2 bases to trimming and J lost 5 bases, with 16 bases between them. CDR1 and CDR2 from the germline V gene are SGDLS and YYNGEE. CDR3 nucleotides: TGTGCCAGCAGCGTCCAGGGGAGTGGTGGATATGGCTACACCTTC. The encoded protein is CASSVQGSGGYGYTF. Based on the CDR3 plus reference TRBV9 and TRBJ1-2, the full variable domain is DSGVTQTPKHLITATGQRVTLRCSPRSGDLSVYWYQQSLDQGLQFLIQYYNGEERAKGNILERFSAQQFPDLHSELNLSSLELGDSALYFCASSVQGSGGYGYTFGSGTRLTVV.

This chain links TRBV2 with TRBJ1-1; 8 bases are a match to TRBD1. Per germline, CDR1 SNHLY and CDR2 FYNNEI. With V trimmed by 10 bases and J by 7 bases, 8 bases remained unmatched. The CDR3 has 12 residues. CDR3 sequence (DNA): TGTGCCACAGACAGGGGAGTAGGTGAAGCTTTCTTT. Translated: CATDRGVGEAFF.